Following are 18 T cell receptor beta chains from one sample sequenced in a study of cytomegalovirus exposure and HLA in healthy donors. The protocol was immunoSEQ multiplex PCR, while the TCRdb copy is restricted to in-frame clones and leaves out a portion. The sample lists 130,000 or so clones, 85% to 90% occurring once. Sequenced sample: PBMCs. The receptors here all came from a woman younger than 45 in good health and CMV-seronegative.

CDR3 bases: TGCAGCGTCGAGGATGGACAGGGCACAGATACGCAGTATTTT. Translating gives CSVEDGQGTDTQYF. The chain uses TRBV29-1 and TRBJ2-3; 7 bases agree with TRBD1. After removal of 6 bases from V and 1 base from J, the junction contained 7 bases not matched to a gene. This CDR3 spans 14 amino acids. The germline V gene has CDR1 SQVTM and CDR2 ANQGSEA.

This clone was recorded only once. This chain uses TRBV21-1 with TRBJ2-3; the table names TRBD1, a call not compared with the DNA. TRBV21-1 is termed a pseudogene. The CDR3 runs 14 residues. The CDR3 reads CASSKGPLTDTQYF. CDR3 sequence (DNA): TGTGCCAGCAGCAAAGGGCCCCTCACAGATACGCAGTATTTT.

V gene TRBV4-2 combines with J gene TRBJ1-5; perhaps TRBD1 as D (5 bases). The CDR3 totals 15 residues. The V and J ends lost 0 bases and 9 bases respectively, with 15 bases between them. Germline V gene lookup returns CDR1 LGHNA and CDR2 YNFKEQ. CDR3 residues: CASSQETGGTWPQHF. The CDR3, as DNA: TGTGCCAGCAGCCAAGAAACGGGCGGGACGTGGCCCCAGCATTTT.

CDR3 in DNA: TGTGCCAGCATAAGAGCCCCCTTGCCCAACGAGCAGTACTTC. Encoded protein: CASIRAPLPNEQYF. The chain recombines TRBV6-1 with TRBJ2-7; D remains unclear. This CDR3 is 14 amino acids long. From germline, CDR1 is MNHNS and CDR2 SASEGT. V was clipped by 7 bases and J by 5 bases, with 18 bases between them.

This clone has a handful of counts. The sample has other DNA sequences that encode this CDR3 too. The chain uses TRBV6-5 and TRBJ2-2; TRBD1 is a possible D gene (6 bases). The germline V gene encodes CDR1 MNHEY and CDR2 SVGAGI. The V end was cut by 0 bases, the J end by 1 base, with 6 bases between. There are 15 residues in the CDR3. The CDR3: CASSYSTGNTGELFF. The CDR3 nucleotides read TGTGCCAGCAGTTACTCGACAGGGAACACCGGGGAGCTGTTTTTT.

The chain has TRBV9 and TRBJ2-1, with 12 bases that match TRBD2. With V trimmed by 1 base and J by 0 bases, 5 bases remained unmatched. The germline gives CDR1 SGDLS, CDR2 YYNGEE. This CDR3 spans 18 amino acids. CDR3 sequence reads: CASSVSSGGGHSYNEQFF. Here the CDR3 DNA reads TGTGCCAGCAGCGTATCTAGCGGGGGGGGACACTCCTACAATGAGCAGTTCTTC.

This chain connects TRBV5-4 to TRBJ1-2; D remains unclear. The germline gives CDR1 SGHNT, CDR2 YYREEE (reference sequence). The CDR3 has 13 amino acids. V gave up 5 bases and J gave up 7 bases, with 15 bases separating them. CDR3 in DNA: TGTGCCAGCAGTTTGTACCGGGGTGGTGGCTACACCTTC. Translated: CASSLYRGGGYTF.

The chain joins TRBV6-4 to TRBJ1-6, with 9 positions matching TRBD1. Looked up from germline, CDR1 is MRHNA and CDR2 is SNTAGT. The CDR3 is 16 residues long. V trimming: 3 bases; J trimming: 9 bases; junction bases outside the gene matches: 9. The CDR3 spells CASSESGQGSGSPLHF. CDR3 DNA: TGTGCCAGCAGTGAATCGGGACAGGGATCGGGTTCACCCCTCCACTTT.

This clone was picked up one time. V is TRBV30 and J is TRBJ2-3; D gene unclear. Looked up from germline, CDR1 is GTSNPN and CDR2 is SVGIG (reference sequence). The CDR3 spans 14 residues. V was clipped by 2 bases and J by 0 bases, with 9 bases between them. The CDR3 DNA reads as TGTGCCTGGAGTCTCTACAGAAGCACAGATACGCAGTATTTT. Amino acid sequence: CAWSLYRSTDTQYF.

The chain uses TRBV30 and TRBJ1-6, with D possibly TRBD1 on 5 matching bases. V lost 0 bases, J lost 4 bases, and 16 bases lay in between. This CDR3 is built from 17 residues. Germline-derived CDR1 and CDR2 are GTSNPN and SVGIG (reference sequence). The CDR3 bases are TGTGCCTGGAGTGTGGCTGGGGGGGGAAGGTATAATTCACCCCTCCACTTT. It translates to CAWSVAGGGRYNSPLHF.

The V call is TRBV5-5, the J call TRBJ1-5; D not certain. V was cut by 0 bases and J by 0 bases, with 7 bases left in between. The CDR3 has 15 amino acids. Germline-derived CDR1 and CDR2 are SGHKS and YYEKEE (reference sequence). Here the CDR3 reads CASSLAGVSNQPQHF. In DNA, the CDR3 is TGTGCCAGCAGCTTGGCCGGGGTTAGCAATCAGCCCCAGCATTTT. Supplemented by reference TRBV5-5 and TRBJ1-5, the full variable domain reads DAGVTQSPTHLIKTRGQQVTLRCSPISGHKSVSWYQQVLGQGPQFIFQYYEKEERGRGNFPDRFSARQFPNYSSELNVNALLLGDSALYLCASSLAGVSNQPQHFGDGTRLSIL.

The CDR3 region is CASGHGGGRSTDTQYF. CDR3 nucleotide sequence: TGTGCTAGTGGTCACGGGGGGGGGCGTAGCACAGATACGCAGTATTTT. This sequence joins TRBV12-5 and TRBJ2-3; the match to TRBD2 covers 8 bases. Trimming at V came to 5 bases and at J to 0 bases, leaving 7 bases not matched to a gene. This CDR3 spans 16 amino acids. Germline CDR1 LGHNT, CDR2 FRNRAP.

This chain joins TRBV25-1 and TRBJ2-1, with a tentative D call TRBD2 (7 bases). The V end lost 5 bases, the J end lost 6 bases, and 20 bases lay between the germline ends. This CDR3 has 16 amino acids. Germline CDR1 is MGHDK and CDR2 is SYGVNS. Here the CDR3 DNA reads TGTGCCAGCAGTCCGTGGGGGGGACAAGGCCTCAATGAGCAGTTCTTC. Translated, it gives CASSPWGGQGLNEQFF.

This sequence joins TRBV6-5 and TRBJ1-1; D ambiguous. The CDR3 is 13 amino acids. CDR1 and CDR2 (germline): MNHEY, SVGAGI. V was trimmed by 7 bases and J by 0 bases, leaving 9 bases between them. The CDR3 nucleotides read TGTGCCAGCATAGATACTATGAACACTGAAGCTTTCTTT. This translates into CASIDTMNTEAFF.

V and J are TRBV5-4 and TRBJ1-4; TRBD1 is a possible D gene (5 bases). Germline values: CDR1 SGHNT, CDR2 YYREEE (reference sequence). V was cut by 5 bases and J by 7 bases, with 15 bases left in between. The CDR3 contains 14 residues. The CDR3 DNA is TGTGCCAGCAGGGCGTGGGGGGGAGTTGAAAAACTGTTTTTT. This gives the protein CASRAWGGVEKLFF.

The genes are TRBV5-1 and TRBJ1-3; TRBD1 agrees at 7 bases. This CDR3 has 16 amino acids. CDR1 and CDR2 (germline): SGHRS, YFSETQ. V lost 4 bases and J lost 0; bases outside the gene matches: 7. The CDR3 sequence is CASSAGQFSSGNTIYF. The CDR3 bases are TGCGCCAGCAGCGCGGGACAGTTTAGCTCTGGAAACACCATATATTTT.

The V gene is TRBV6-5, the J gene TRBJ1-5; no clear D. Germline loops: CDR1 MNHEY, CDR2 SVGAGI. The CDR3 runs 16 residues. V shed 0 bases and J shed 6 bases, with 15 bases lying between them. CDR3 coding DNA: TGTGCCAGCAGTTACTCCTACCCCGACGGGAGTCAGCCCCAGCATTTT. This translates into CASSYSYPDGSQPQHF.

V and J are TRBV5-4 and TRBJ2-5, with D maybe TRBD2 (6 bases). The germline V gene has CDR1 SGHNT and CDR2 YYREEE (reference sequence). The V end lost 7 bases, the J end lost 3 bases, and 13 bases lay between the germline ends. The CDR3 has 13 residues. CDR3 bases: TGTGCCAGCGGTCATCCGGGGGAAGAGACCCAGTACTTC. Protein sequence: CASGHPGEETQYF.